This T cell receptor beta chain was sequenced for a study of T cell repertoires in cytomegalovirus infection. Per germline, CDR1 SGHTA and CDR2 FQGNSA. The CDR3 is made up of 15 amino acids. V shed 2 bases and J shed 5 bases, with 15 bases lying between them. TCRdb processed the reads anew with MiXCR; each CDR3 protein has one entry. The table shows about 160,000 distinct CDR3 sequences, with roughly 15% occurring only once. This clonotype was detected only a few times. The sequencing sample was made of CD8+ T cells from PBMCs. The sequence came from a human donor in good health (CMV status not recorded). Some clones in this sample may be carry-over from other donors' samples. The chain has TRBV7-2 and TRBJ2-5, with D hard to call. CDR3 protein: CASSLSRNFRETQYF. Written as DNA, the CDR3 is TGTGCCAGCAGCTTAAGTCGAAACTTTCGGGAGACCCAGTACTTC.